The source of this T cell receptor beta chain is a study of blood T cell repertoires in COVID-19. Study-wide background: Both acute and convalescent COVID-19 samples were obtained from the United States, Italy and Spain. Nucleic acid was either cDNA or gDNA, and it came from T cells, B-cell-depleted T cells, or PBMCs.

V lost 0 bases and J lost 0, with 3 bases in between. Per the germline V gene, CDR1 is MNHEY and CDR2 is SVGAGI. The CDR3 consists of 15 residues. This clone was found a few times. Source study methods: Estimation of nucleated cell counts was performed using reference gene primer amplification. Data came from immunoSEQ multiplex PCR; TCRdb stores just in-frame clones and leaves some out. Clonal size and the V and J genes are those of that table, whereas D and trimming came from the DNA. Of about 180,000 clones listed, 80% to 85% are singletons. The chain carries TRBV6-5 and TRBJ2-6; D is uncertain. The sequence derives from a man aged 18-30 years with active or convalescent COVID-19. Sequencing was performed on peripheral blood. The CDR3 DNA sequence: TGTGCCAGCAGTTACTCGAGCTCTGGGGCCAACGTCCTGACTTTC. Protein: CASSYSSSGANVLTF.